This entry lists 18 T cell receptor beta chains sequenced from one sample in a study of vaccination effects on CD4 cells after COVID-19. The assay was immunoSEQ multiplex PCR, and TCRdb's table has in-frame clones only and misses some. The table records tens of thousands of clones, around 74% of them present only once. No antigen is known for these receptors. Culture proceeded for roughly ten days, and CD4+ T cells were then isolated. The participants, recipients of two vaccine doses, got either BNT162b2 or mRNA-1273. The sequences come from CD4+ T cells from PBMCs cultured without peptide, collected after COVID-19 vaccination. These receptors all stem from a human donor who received a COVID-19 vaccine.

The V and J genes are TRBV6-1 and TRBJ2-5; 7 bases map to TRBD1. Germline values: CDR1 MNHNS, CDR2 SASEGT. V lost 3 bases and J lost 4; bases outside the gene matches: 11. The CDR3 sequence is 16 residues long. CDR3 region: CASSDFETGWGETQYF. The CDR3 coding sequence is TGTGCCAGCAGTGATTTCGAGACAGGGTGGGGAGAGACCCAGTACTTC.

The chain recombines TRBV6-5 with TRBJ2-4, with 8 bases matching TRBD2. CDR3 length equals 16 residues. The germline CDR1 and CDR2 sequences are MNHEY and SVGAGI. Germline trimming cut 1 base from V and 10 bases from J; bases unmatched to any gene: 12. The CDR3 DNA follows: TGTGCCAGCAGTTACTATCCAGCGGGGGCCCAAGGTATTCAGTACTTC. This translates into CASSYYPAGAQGIQYF.

The chain has TRBV6-5 and TRBJ2-7; D possibly corresponds to TRBD1 (6 bases). The V end was cut by 8 bases, the J end by 0 bases, with 14 bases between. Germline V CDR1 and CDR2: MNHEY, SVGAGI. CDR3 length equals 14 residues. Here the CDR3 DNA reads TGTGCCAGCGAGAGAGAGGACAGCTCCTACGAGCAGTACGTC. This sequence encodes CASEREDSSYEQYV.

The count of this clone is one. The chain has TRBV7-2 and TRBJ2-1, with unresolved D. V dropped 9 bases and J dropped 0 bases, with 9 bases sitting between them. Germline V lookup: CDR1 SGHTA, CDR2 FQGNSA. This CDR3 is built from 13 residues. The CDR3 nucleotides are TGTGCCAGTGCCGAGAGCTCCTACAATGAGCAGTTCTTC. Protein: CASAESSYNEQFF.

Concerning this clone itself: Germline is not matched at one junction end, which may reflect a read error. This chain uses TRBV5-1 with TRBJ1-1, with 10 positions matching TRBD1. The V gene's germline CDR1 is SGHRS and CDR2 YFSETQ. This CDR3 has 15 residues. CDR3 protein: CASSDLGQGNSEAFF. Written as DNA, the CDR3 is TGCGCCAGCAGCGACCTGGGACAGGGGAACTCTGAAGCTTTCTTT.

This rearrangement joins TRBV5-1 to TRBJ2-5; D gene uncertain. Trimming took off 4 bases at V and 5 bases at J, with 15 bases between the two ends. CDR3 size: 14 residues. Germline lookup yields CDR1 SGHRS and CDR2 YFSETQ. DNA for the CDR3: TGCGCCAGCAGCGGCTCCTGGAGTGGGGAGACCCAGTACTTC. Translation gives CASSGSWSGETQYF.

The V call is TRBV12-2, the J call TRBJ2-7. TRBV12-2 is described as a pseudogene. This CDR3 has 14 amino acids. The CDR3 nucleotides are TGTGCAAGTCGCTTAGACGGGCCCAAGCACGAGCAGTACGTC. This codes for CASRLDGPKHEQYV.

There are a few counts of this clone. CDR3 sequence reads: CASSPSGGNTGELFF. The CDR3 coding sequence is TGTGCCAGCAGCCCTAGCGGGGGGAACACCGGGGAGCTGTTTTTT. The chain is built from TRBV7-9 and TRBJ2-2, with TRBD2 identical over 10 bases. The junction had 1 base not matched to a gene; V was cut back by 5 bases and J by 1 base. The CDR3 runs 15 residues. Germline-derived CDR1 and CDR2 are SEHNR and FQNEAQ (reference sequence).

This clone was counted only a few times. V usage is TRBV6-5 and J usage is TRBJ1-5, with D possibly TRBD1 on 6 matching bases. V was trimmed by 2 bases and J by 7 bases, leaving 12 bases between them. Germline CDR1 is MNHEY and CDR2 is SVGAGI. The CDR3 covers 14 residues. The CDR3 DNA follows: TGTGCCAGCAGTTACGCACTAGGGGGGCAGCCCCAGCATTTT. Amino acids: CASSYALGGQPQHF.

The chain couples TRBV7-3 to TRBJ2-6, with 10 bases lining up with TRBD1. The germline CDR1 and CDR2 sequences are SGHTA and FQGTGA. The ends lost 5 bases at V and 0 bases at J; junction bases unmatched: 4. The CDR3 covers 17 residues. The CDR3 sequence is CASSRGTGDSGANVLTF. The CDR3 DNA follows: TGTGCCAGCAGCCGCGGGACAGGGGACTCTGGGGCCAACGTCCTGACTTTC.

This chain uses TRBV28 with TRBJ1-3; D gene ambiguous. CDR1 and CDR2 (germline): MDHEN, SYDVKM. Trimming shortened V by 1 base and J by 7 bases, and 14 bases separated the two germline ends. This CDR3 region has 15 residues. CDR3 nucleotides: TGTGCCAGCAGTTTATTTGGGAGATCGACGAACACCATATATTTT. Translated, it gives CASSLFGRSTNTIYF.

The chain carries TRBV19 and TRBJ1-5; D may be TRBD1 (5 bases). Germline CDR1 reads LNHDA; CDR2 reads SQIVND (reference sequence). This CDR3 comprises 14 residues. Deletions cut 4 bases from V and 6 bases from J, with 13 bases between. The CDR3 here is CASSTPRAGQPQHF. The CDR3 coding sequence is TGTGCCAGTAGTACCCCCAGGGCGGGTCAGCCCCAGCATTTT.

The J gene is TRBJ1-1, the V gene TRBV30; D unclear. The CDR3 runs 11 residues. Germline CDR1 GTSNPN, CDR2 SVGIG (reference sequence). Trimming removed 3 bases from V and 5 bases from J, with 7 bases in between. The CDR3 here is CAWRLRTEAFF. Here the CDR3 DNA reads TGTGCCTGGAGGTTAAGGACTGAAGCTTTCTTT.

This chain joins TRBV6-5 and TRBJ1-1; 7 bases line up with TRBD1. Per the germline V gene, CDR1 is MNHEY and CDR2 is SVGAGI. V lost 6 bases, J lost 7 bases, and 11 bases stayed unmatched. This CDR3 has 14 residues. CDR3: CASRGTDHRREAFF. CDR3 in DNA: TGTGCCAGCAGAGGGACAGACCACCGTCGTGAAGCTTTCTTT.

The gene calls are TRBV12-5 and TRBJ2-6; D possibly matches TRBD1 or TRBD2 (5 bases each). CDR1 LGHNT and CDR2 FRNRAP come from the germline V gene. The CDR3 loop spans 15 amino acids. The germline V and J ends were trimmed by 6 bases and 4 bases, with 13 bases remaining between them. CDR3 in DNA: TGTGCTAGTGGACGAGGGGATCCCGGGGCCAACGTCCTGACTTTC. Protein product: CASGRGDPGANVLTF.

The V call is TRBV20-1, the J call TRBJ1-1; D is unclear. The CDR3 spans 11 residues. Deletions cut 2 bases from V and 5 bases from J, with 6 bases between. Per germline, CDR1 DFQATT and CDR2 SNEGSKA (reference sequence). CDR3 region: CSARRSTEAFF. The CDR3 DNA is TGCAGTGCTAGAAGGTCGACTGAAGCTTTCTTT.

J is TRBJ1-2 and V is TRBV5-1; D not resolved. The CDR3 covers 15 residues. V was clipped by 4 bases and J by 6 bases, with 19 bases between them. Germline CDR1 is SGHRS and CDR2 is YFSETQ. The CDR3 loop reads CASSTQAVGFDGYTF. The CDR3 nucleotides are TGCGCCAGCAGCACCCAGGCGGTAGGGTTTGATGGCTACACCTTC.

The rearrangement links TRBV5-1 to TRBJ1-1, with a tentative D call TRBD1 (5 bases). Germline V gene lookup returns CDR1 SGHRS and CDR2 YFSETQ. Between the trimmed V and J ends, which lost 3 bases and 4 bases, there was a span of 10 bases. This CDR3 is built from 13 residues. As DNA, the CDR3 is TGCGCCAGCAGCTCTCAGGGAGTCACTGAAGCTTTCTTT. Translating gives CASSSQGVTEAFF.